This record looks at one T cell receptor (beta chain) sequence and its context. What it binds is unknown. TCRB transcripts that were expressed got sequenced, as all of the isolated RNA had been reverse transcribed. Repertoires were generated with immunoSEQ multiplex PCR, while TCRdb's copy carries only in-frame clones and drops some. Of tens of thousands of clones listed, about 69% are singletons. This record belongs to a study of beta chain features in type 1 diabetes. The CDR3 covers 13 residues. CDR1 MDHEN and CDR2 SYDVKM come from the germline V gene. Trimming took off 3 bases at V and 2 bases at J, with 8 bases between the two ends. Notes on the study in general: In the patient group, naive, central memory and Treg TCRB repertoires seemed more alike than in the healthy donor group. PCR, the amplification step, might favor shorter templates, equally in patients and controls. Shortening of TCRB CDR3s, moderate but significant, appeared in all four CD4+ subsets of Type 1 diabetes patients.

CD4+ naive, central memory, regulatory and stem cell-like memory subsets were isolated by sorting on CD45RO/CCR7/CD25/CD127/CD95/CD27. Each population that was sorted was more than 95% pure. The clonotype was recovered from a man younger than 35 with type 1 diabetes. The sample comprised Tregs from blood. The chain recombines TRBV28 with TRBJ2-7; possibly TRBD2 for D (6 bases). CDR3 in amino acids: CASSFVAAYEQYF. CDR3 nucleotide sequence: TGTGCCAGCAGTTTCGTAGCGGCCTACGAGCAGTACTTC.